A selection of T cell receptor beta chains follows, all from one sample in a study of blood T cell repertoires in COVID-19. Profiling relied on immunoSEQ multiplex PCR, and the TCRdb table lists in-frame clones only, not all of them. The data contain around 170,000 clones, roughly 80% of them singletons. Sequencing was performed on peripheral blood. The receptors derive from a man under 40 with active or convalescent COVID-19. CDR3s include the opening cysteine and the closing phenylalanine or tryptophan. D genes are given only for firm matches. Expanded clones are given a class, and other clones once, few, many or no size at all.

d_gene: NA; j_gene: TRBJ2-3; v_gene: TRBV6-4; abundance: NA; CDR3aa: CASSVGTSTDTQYF; CDR3nt: TGTGCCAGCAGTGTCGGGACTAGCACAGATACGCAGTATTTT
d_gene: NA; j_gene: TRBJ2-2; v_gene: TRBV19; abundance: NA; CDR3aa: CASSGGTGELFF; CDR3nt: TGTGCCAGTAGTGGAGGCACCGGGGAGCTGTTTTTT
d_gene: NA; j_gene: TRBJ1-2; v_gene: TRBV7-9; abundance: NA; CDR3aa: CASSHREYGYTF; CDR3nt: TGTGCCAGCAGCCACCGAGAGTATGGCTACACCTTC
d_gene: NA; j_gene: TRBJ1-1; v_gene: TRBV18; abundance: few; CDR3aa: CASSRDGVANTEAFF; CDR3nt: TGTGCCAGCTCAAGAGACGGGGTAGCGAACACTGAAGCTTTCTTT
d_gene: TRBD2; j_gene: TRBJ2-5; v_gene: TRBV5-1; abundance: NA; CDR3aa: CASSLEAGGGKTQYF; CDR3nt: TGCGCCAGCAGCTTGGAAGCGGGGGGTGGAAAGACCCAGTACTTC
d_gene: NA; j_gene: TRBJ1-3; v_gene: TRBV6-5; abundance: NA; CDR3aa: CASSYSYPGIGNTIYF; CDR3nt: TGTGCCAGCAGTTACTCATATCCGGGAATAGGAAACACCATATATTTT
d_gene: NA; j_gene: TRBJ2-7; v_gene: TRBV20-1; abundance: NA; CDR3aa: CSASGSFSYEQYF; CDR3nt: TGCAGTGCCAGTGGGAGTTTCTCTTACGAGCAGTACTTC
d_gene: NA; j_gene: TRBJ1-3; v_gene: TRBV3-1/TRBV3-2; abundance: NA; CDR3aa: CASSPTVGVTGNTIYF; CDR3nt: TGTGCCAGCAGCCCCACGGTAGGAGTGACTGGAAACACCATATATTTT
d_gene: NA; j_gene: TRBJ1-2; v_gene: TRBV3-1/TRBV3-2; abundance: NA; CDR3aa: CASSRVGVSGNGYTF; CDR3nt: TGTGCCAGCAGTCGTGTTGGGGTGTCCGGGAATGGCTACACCTTC
d_gene: TRBD2; j_gene: TRBJ2-1; v_gene: TRBV19; abundance: NA; CDR3aa: CASSGPTSGTYNEQFF; CDR3nt: TGTGCCAGTAGTGGCCCGACTAGCGGCACCTACAATGAGCAGTTCTTC
d_gene: NA; j_gene: TRBJ1-1; v_gene: TRBV30; abundance: NA; CDR3aa: CAWTLLNTEAFF; CDR3nt: TGTGCCTGGACCTTATTGAACACTGAAGCTTTCTTT
d_gene: NA; j_gene: TRBJ1-6; v_gene: TRBV3-1/TRBV3-2; abundance: once; CDR3aa: CASSQGAFNSPLHF; CDR3nt: TGTGCCAGCAGCCAAGGAGCTTTTAATTCACCCCTCCACTTT
d_gene: NA; j_gene: TRBJ2-6; v_gene: TRBV11-1; abundance: NA; CDR3aa: CASSLDQSAGANVLTF; CDR3nt: TGTGCCAGCAGCTTAGACCAAAGCGCTGGGGCCAACGTCCTGACTTTC
d_gene: NA; j_gene: TRBJ2-7; v_gene: TRBV6-2/TRBV6-3; abundance: NA; CDR3aa: CASSYSSVSEQYF; CDR3nt: TGTGCCAGCAGTTACAGTTCGGTGTCTGAGCAGTACTTC
d_gene: NA; j_gene: TRBJ2-3; v_gene: TRBV7-6; abundance: NA; CDR3aa: CASSFSRDTDTQYF; CDR3nt: TGTGCCAGCAGCTTCTCGCGGGACACAGATACGCAGTATTTT
d_gene: NA; j_gene: TRBJ2-3; v_gene: TRBV7-2; abundance: NA; CDR3aa: CASSLASTTGTDTQYF; CDR3nt: TGTGCCAGCAGCTTAGCCTCTACTACTGGGACAGATACGCAGTATTTT
d_gene: NA; j_gene: TRBJ1-2; v_gene: TRBV28; abundance: NA; CDR3aa: CASSLVGQNYGYTF; CDR3nt: TGTGCCAGCAGTTTAGTCGGACAGAACTATGGCTACACCTTC
d_gene: TRBD1; j_gene: TRBJ1-1; v_gene: TRBV10-3; abundance: NA; CDR3aa: CAISVTGGTEAFF; CDR3nt: TGTGCCATCAGTGTGACAGGGGGAACTGAAGCTTTCTTT
d_gene: NA; j_gene: TRBJ1-5; v_gene: TRBV2; abundance: NA; CDR3aa: CASSDRGPESGQPQHF; CDR3nt: TGTGCCAGCAGTGACAGGGGTCCGGAGTCGGGTCAGCCCCAGCATTTT
d_gene: TRBD2; j_gene: TRBJ2-7; v_gene: TRBV7-2; abundance: NA; CDR3aa: CASSQPSVEAGGPYEQYF; CDR3nt: TGTGCCAGCAGCCAGCCTTCAGTGGAAGCGGGAGGCCCCTACGAGCAGTACTTC
d_gene: NA; j_gene: TRBJ1-2; v_gene: TRBV27; abundance: NA; CDR3aa: CASSLTGRYGYTF; CDR3nt: TGTGCCAGCAGTTTAACAGGGCGGTATGGCTACACCTTC
d_gene: TRBD1; j_gene: TRBJ1-2; v_gene: TRBV2; abundance: NA; CDR3aa: CASSEGDRVYGYTF; CDR3nt: TGTGCCAGCAGTGAAGGGGACAGGGTCTATGGCTACACCTTC
d_gene: NA; j_gene: TRBJ1-2; v_gene: TRBV12-3/TRBV12-4; abundance: NA; CDR3aa: CASSREANYGYTF; CDR3nt: TGTGCCAGCAGCCGGGAGGCTAACTATGGCTACACCTTC
d_gene: NA; j_gene: TRBJ2-7; v_gene: TRBV11-2; abundance: many; CDR3aa: CASSPTLNIHLLYEQYF; CDR3nt: TGTGCCAGCAGCCCGACATTGAATATACACCTCCTCTACGAGCAGTACTTC
d_gene: TRBD1; j_gene: TRBJ2-5; v_gene: TRBV7-9; abundance: NA; CDR3aa: CASSYRGETQYF; CDR3nt: TGTGCCAGCAGCTACAGGGGGGAGACCCAGTACTTC
d_gene: TRBD2; j_gene: TRBJ2-7; v_gene: TRBV6-2/TRBV6-3; abundance: many; CDR3aa: CASSYGSGSNYEQYF; CDR3nt: TGTGCCAGCAGTTATGGTAGCGGGTCGAACTACGAGCAGTACTTC
d_gene: TRBD1; j_gene: TRBJ2-7; v_gene: TRBV3-1/TRBV3-2; abundance: NA; CDR3aa: CASSQGDRHEQYF; CDR3nt: TGTGCCAGCAGCCAGGGGGACAGGCACGAGCAGTACTTC
d_gene: NA; j_gene: TRBJ1-2; v_gene: TRBV5-1; abundance: few; CDR3aa: CASSLTETSGYTF; CDR3nt: TGCGCCAGCAGCTTGACGGAGACTAGTGGCTACACCTTC
d_gene: NA; j_gene: TRBJ1-4; v_gene: TRBV12-3/TRBV12-4; abundance: NA; CDR3aa: CASSPQEKLFF; CDR3nt: TGTGCCAGCAGTCCCCAGGAAAAACTGTTTTTT
d_gene: NA; j_gene: TRBJ2-1; v_gene: TRBV6-2/TRBV6-3; abundance: NA; CDR3aa: CASSSTSYNEQFF; CDR3nt: TGTGCCAGCAGTTCGACTAGCTACAATGAGCAGTTCTTC
d_gene: NA; j_gene: TRBJ1-4; v_gene: TRBV6-5; abundance: NA; CDR3aa: CASRSIGSEKLFF; CDR3nt: TGTGCCAGCAGGTCGATCGGGTCAGAAAAACTGTTTTTT
d_gene: TRBD1; j_gene: TRBJ2-6; v_gene: TRBV18; abundance: NA; CDR3aa: CASSPWTGRSGANVLTF; CDR3nt: TGTGCCAGCTCACCCTGGACAGGGAGGTCTGGGGCCAACGTCCTGACTTTC
d_gene: TRBD1; j_gene: TRBJ2-7; v_gene: TRBV15; abundance: NA; CDR3aa: CATSTQGAYEQYF; CDR3nt: TGTGCCACCAGCACACAGGGGGCCTACGAGCAGTACTTC
d_gene: NA; j_gene: TRBJ2-3; v_gene: TRBV11-2; abundance: NA; CDR3aa: CASSPNRGDTQYF; CDR3nt: TGTGCCAGCAGTCCAAACCGGGGAGATACGCAGTATTTT
d_gene: TRBD2; j_gene: TRBJ2-1; v_gene: TRBV28; abundance: NA; CDR3aa: CASTQRGMAYNEQFF; CDR3nt: TGTGCCAGCACACAGCGGGGGATGGCCTACAATGAGCAGTTCTTC
d_gene: TRBD2; j_gene: TRBJ2-1; v_gene: TRBV9; abundance: NA; CDR3aa: CASSARTSGDNEQFF; CDR3nt: TGTGCCAGCAGCGCGCGGACTAGCGGGGACAATGAGCAGTTCTTC
d_gene: NA; j_gene: TRBJ1-5; v_gene: TRBV3-1/TRBV3-2; abundance: NA; CDR3aa: CASSQDSYNQPQHF; CDR3nt: TGTGCCAGCAGCCAAGACAGTTACAATCAGCCCCAGCATTTT
d_gene: NA; j_gene: TRBJ1-2; v_gene: TRBV6-4; abundance: NA; CDR3aa: CASSEGFQMGGYTF; CDR3nt: TGTGCCAGCAGTGAGGGTTTCCAGATGGGCGGCTACACCTTC
d_gene: NA; j_gene: TRBJ1-1; v_gene: TRBV5-4; abundance: few; CDR3aa: CARAGVKNTEAFF; CDR3nt: TGTGCCAGGGCGGGGGTTAAGAACACTGAAGCTTTCTTT
d_gene: TRBD1; j_gene: TRBJ1-5; v_gene: TRBV19; abundance: NA; CDR3aa: CASSPDRDPQPQHF; CDR3nt: TGTGCCAGTAGTCCCGACAGGGACCCTCAGCCCCAGCATTTT
d_gene: NA; j_gene: TRBJ1-2; v_gene: TRBV5-4; abundance: NA; CDR3aa: CASSADFPGYGYTF; CDR3nt: TGTGCCAGCAGCGCGGACTTTCCTGGGTATGGCTACACCTTC
d_gene: TRBD1; j_gene: TRBJ2-2; v_gene: TRBV9; abundance: few; CDR3aa: CASSVVGQGRENTGELFF; CDR3nt: TGTGCCAGCAGCGTAGTGGGACAGGGCAGGGAAAACACCGGGGAGCTGTTTTTT
d_gene: NA; j_gene: TRBJ2-1; v_gene: TRBV5-1; abundance: NA; CDR3aa: CASSSITEGNTYNEQFF; CDR3nt: TGCGCCAGCAGCTCCATCACGGAGGGAAATACCTACAATGAGCAGTTCTTC
d_gene: TRBD1; j_gene: TRBJ1-1; v_gene: TRBV7-2; abundance: NA; CDR3aa: CASRRQGGMNTEAFF; CDR3nt: TGTGCCAGCAGAAGACAGGGGGGAATGAACACTGAAGCTTTCTTT
d_gene: NA; j_gene: TRBJ1-1; v_gene: TRBV14; abundance: NA; CDR3aa: CASRGALNTEAFF; CDR3nt: TGTGCCAGCCGGGGGGCTTTGAACACTGAAGCTTTCTTT
d_gene: TRBD2; j_gene: TRBJ2-3; v_gene: TRBV5-6; abundance: NA; CDR3aa: CASSLHGGADTQYF; CDR3nt: TGTGCCAGCAGCTTGCACGGGGGGGCGGATACGCAGTATTTT
d_gene: TRBD1; j_gene: TRBJ1-3; v_gene: TRBV2; abundance: NA; CDR3aa: CASTGQGAGDTIYF; CDR3nt: TGTGCCAGCACCGGACAGGGGGCTGGAGACACCATATATTTT
d_gene: NA; j_gene: TRBJ2-7; v_gene: TRBV5-6; abundance: NA; CDR3aa: CASSLHSTFYEQYF; CDR3nt: TGTGCCAGCAGCTTGCATTCAACTTTCTACGAGCAGTACTTC
d_gene: TRBD1; j_gene: TRBJ2-7; v_gene: TRBV5-6; abundance: NA; CDR3aa: CASSSTGTVRYEQYF; CDR3nt: TGTGCCAGCAGCTCGACCGGGACAGTACGCTACGAGCAGTACTTC
d_gene: NA; j_gene: TRBJ2-2; v_gene: TRBV29-1; abundance: NA; CDR3aa: CSVEARGHLNTGELFF; CDR3nt: TGCAGCGTTGAAGCCCGGGGACACCTGAACACCGGGGAGCTGTTTTTT
d_gene: TRBD1; j_gene: TRBJ2-3; v_gene: TRBV7-9; abundance: many; CDR3aa: CASSSWTGATDTQYF; CDR3nt: TGTGCCAGCAGCTCGTGGACAGGCGCCACAGATACGCAGTATTTT
d_gene: NA; j_gene: TRBJ1-2; v_gene: TRBV6-5; abundance: NA; CDR3aa: CACEVGAGANYGYTF; CDR3nt: TGTGCCTGCGAGGTAGGGGCAGGGGCTAACTATGGCTACACCTTC
d_gene: TRBD1; j_gene: TRBJ1-4; v_gene: TRBV6-2/TRBV6-3; abundance: once; CDR3aa: CASSSGQAATNEKLFF; CDR3nt: TGTGCCAGCAGTTCAGGACAGGCCGCAACTAATGAAAAACTGTTTTTT
d_gene: NA; j_gene: TRBJ2-1; v_gene: TRBV12-2; abundance: NA; CDR3aa: CASRLASAGGPYEQFF; CDR3nt: TGTGCAAGTCGCTTAGCGTCGGCGGGGGGGCCTTATGAGCAGTTCTTC
d_gene: TRBD1; j_gene: TRBJ2-2; v_gene: TRBV7-9; abundance: many; CDR3aa: CASRPIAHPGTGKAGELFF; CDR3nt: TGTGCCAGCAGACCAATCGCACATCCCGGGACAGGGAAGGCCGGGGAGCTGTTTTTT
d_gene: TRBD1; j_gene: TRBJ1-2; v_gene: TRBV7-8; abundance: few; CDR3aa: CASSLETGGRNYGYTF; CDR3nt: TGTGCCAGCAGCTTAGAGACAGGGGGAAGGAACTATGGCTACACCTTC
d_gene: TRBD1; j_gene: TRBJ2-7; v_gene: TRBV5-6; abundance: NA; CDR3aa: CASSWTGQGLWEQYF; CDR3nt: TGTGCCAGCAGCTGGACGGGACAGGGGCTCTGGGAGCAGTACTTC